The entry below describes one T cell receptor (beta chain). What it binds is unknown. This specimen belongs to a study of cytomegalovirus exposure and HLA in healthy donors. Study observations and caveats: Per published accounts, TCR beta sequences correctly predicted the HLA-A and HLA-B alleles of most subjects. A link between a missense DCLRE1C variant and TCR beta V- and J-gene trimming emerged from a later analysis.

The V and J ends lost 5 bases and 3 bases respectively, with 14 bases between them. Germline V lookup: CDR1 SGHVS, CDR2 FNYEAQ. This CDR3 has 14 amino acids. A multiplex PCR was run with 60 Vbeta primers and 13 Jbeta primers. Assay used: immunoSEQ multiplex PCR; TCRdb lists only in-frame clones, some missing. The top ten hold more than 1.2% of the sample, which has 150,000 to 170,000 clones, roughly four fifths seen once. This chain links TRBV7-6 with TRBJ2-7, with D possibly TRBD1 on 6 matching bases. The TCR comes from a young man in good health and CMV-seronegative. Sequences were obtained from PBMCs. Written as DNA, the CDR3 is TGTGCCAGCAGCCGGCTAGAACAGGGCTACGAGCAGTACTTC. It encodes CASSRLEQGYEQYF.